Following are 27 T cell receptor beta chains from one sample sequenced in a study of T cell repertoires in ileal Crohn's disease. Sequenced by immunoSEQ multiplex PCR; TCRdb stores in-frame clones only, minus some. The sample carries some 10,000 clones, more than 75% recorded once. Time point meaning: neoterminal ileum biopsy at postoperative endoscopy, about 6 months after surgery. The sequenced sample consisted of ileal tissue. The receptors derive from an adult with Crohn's disease.

This chain connects TRBV15 to TRBJ1-5, with no clear D. The CDR3 covers 13 residues. The germline CDR1 and CDR2 sequences are LNHNV and YYDKDF (reference sequence). With 4 bases removed from V and 7 bases from J, the gap between germline ends came to 11 bases. This CDR3 is CATSNSGEQPQHF. Here the CDR3 DNA reads TGTGCCACCAGCAATTCTGGAGAACAGCCCCAGCATTTT.

This clone was recorded a few times. The V and J genes are TRBV11-2 and TRBJ2-1; TRBD1 is a possible D gene (5 bases). The length of the CDR3 is 15 residues. V lost 5 bases, J lost 9 bases, and 20 bases lay in between. The germline gives CDR1 SGHAT, CDR2 FQNNGV. In DNA, the CDR3 is TGTGCCAGCAGCCAGCAGGGAAGTTTTTCAGGTGAGCAGTTCTTC. This codes for CASSQQGSFSGEQFF.

The chain combines TRBV28 with TRBJ2-4; 8 nucleotides line up with TRBD1. The V and J ends lost 6 bases and 3 bases, in that order; junction bases with no gene match: 7. This CDR3 has 15 amino acids. Germline V CDR1 and CDR2: MDHEN, SYDVKM. CDR3 sequence reads: CASSQLDRDKNIQYF. In nucleotides, the CDR3 is TGTGCCAGCAGCCAACTGGACAGGGACAAAAACATTCAGTACTTC.

V gene TRBV29-1 combines with J gene TRBJ2-3; TRBD2 agrees at 12 bases. The CDR3 runs to 14 residues. The V segment lost 3 bases and the J segment 4 bases; nucleotides outside the gene matches: 2. Germline values: CDR1 SQVTM, CDR2 ANQGSEA. CDR3 in amino acids: CSVDPSGGADTQYF. The CDR3 region has the DNA TGCAGCGTTGATCCTAGCGGGGGGGCAGATACGCAGTATTTT.

This clone was counted only a few times. This chain uses TRBV5-1 with TRBJ2-1, with 9 nucleotides matching TRBD1. In germline, CDR1 is SGHRS, CDR2 YFSETQ. The length of the CDR3 is 14 residues. Trimming at V came to 6 bases and at J to 5 bases, leaving 6 bases not matched to a gene. The CDR3 DNA sequence: TGCGCCAGCAACGGACAGGGGTTTCACAATGAGCAGTTCTTC. Encoded protein: CASNGQGFHNEQFF. Based on the CDR3 plus reference TRBV5-1 and TRBJ2-1, the full variable domain is KAGVTQTPRYLIKTRGQQVTLSCSPISGHRSVSWYQQTPGQGLQFLFEYFSETQRNKGNFPGRFSGRQFSNSRSEMNVSTLELGDSALYLCASNGQGFHNEQFFGPGTRLTVL.

The chain links TRBV5-4 to TRBJ2-5; D possibly corresponds to TRBD2 (5 bases). The DNA matches TRBJ2-7 better at its end, which makes the J call doubtful. Per the germline V gene, CDR1 is SGHNT and CDR2 is YYREEE (reference sequence). CDR3 size: 13 residues. CDR3 region: CASSPGGSYEQYF. The CDR3 nucleotides are TGTGCCAGCAGCCCAGGAGGTTCCTACGAGCAGTACTTC.

The chain uses TRBV6-6 and TRBJ1-1; 9 nucleotides agree with TRBD1. The ends lost 4 bases at V and 5 bases at J; junction bases unmatched: 11. CDR1 MNHNY and CDR2 SVGAGI come from the germline V gene (reference sequence). The CDR3 totals 16 residues. Here the CDR3 reads CASSSGQGRVGTEAFF. CDR3 coding DNA: TGTGCCAGCAGTTCGGGACAGGGCCGCGTTGGGACTGAAGCTTTCTTT.

Worth noting for this clone: The sample has other DNA sequences that encode this CDR3 too. This sequence joins TRBV14 and TRBJ1-1; D might be TRBD1 (6 bases). There are 13 residues in the CDR3. CDR1 and CDR2 (germline): SGHDN, FVKESK. The ends were cut back, 3 bases at V and 4 bases at J, with 9 bases in the middle. The CDR3 protein is CASSQIQGTEAFF. The CDR3 DNA sequence: TGTGCCAGCAGCCAGATACAGGGCACTGAAGCTTTCTTT.

This clone has just a few counts. The chain uses TRBV7-2 and TRBJ2-7, with 12 bases matching TRBD1. Germline V gene data show CDR1 as SGHTA and CDR2 as FQGNSA. The CDR3 sequence is 13 residues long. V shed 5 bases and J 6 bases; nucleotides not matched to a gene: 2. CDR3 coding DNA: TGTGCCAGCAGCCGGGACAGGGGGCGCGAGCAGTACTTC. Its translation: CASSRDRGREQYF. Variable domain in full (rest from reference TRBV7-2 and TRBJ2-7): GAGVSQSPSNKVTEKGKDVELRCDPISGHTALYWYRQSLGQGLEFLIYFQGNSAPDKSGLPSDRFSAERTGGSVSTLTIQRTQQEDSAVYLCASSRDRGREQYFGPGTRLTVT.

This clone showed up just a few times. The chain has TRBV29-1 and TRBJ2-6; a possible D gene is TRBD2 (6 bases). The CDR3 has 15 residues. Germline lookup yields CDR1 SQVTM and CDR2 ANQGSEA. V was shortened by 6 bases and J by 1 base, with 13 bases between the two germline ends. CDR3 DNA sequence: TGCAGCGTCGCCCTGGGGGGATCTGGGGCCAACGTCCTGACTTTC. Translating it yields CSVALGGSGANVLTF.

This clone is a singleton in its sample. The chain carries TRBV27 and TRBJ2-7, with D possibly TRBD1 on 6 matching bases. Trimming shortened V by 4 bases and J by 7 bases, and 23 bases separated the two germline ends. This CDR3 has 16 amino acids. Germline assignment: CDR1 MNHEY and CDR2 SMNVEV (reference sequence). CDR3: CASSSTGRPMIREQYF. Here the CDR3 DNA reads TGTGCCAGCAGTTCGACAGGTCGCCCGATGATAAGGGAGCAGTACTTC.

This chain links TRBV2 with TRBJ2-5; 7 bases match TRBD2. This CDR3 comprises 15 residues. The junction had 14 bases not matched to a gene; V was cut back by 8 bases and J by 5 bases. Germline values: CDR1 SNHLY, CDR2 FYNNEI. The DNA for the CDR3 is TGTGCCAGCGACCCGAGCGGGACCATGGGGGAGACCCAGTACTTC. It is translated as CASDPSGTMGETQYF.

CDR3 protein: CASSLAGQTYGYTF. As DNA, the CDR3 is TGTGCCAGCAGCTTAGCGGGACAGACCTATGGCTACACCTTC. The chain links TRBV11-2 to TRBJ1-2; TRBD1 matches at 7 bases. The CDR3 is made up of 14 amino acids. The V segment lost 1 base and the J segment 4 bases; nucleotides outside the gene matches: 3. CDR1 and CDR2 (germline): SGHAT, FQNNGV.

The chain employs TRBV18 and TRBJ2-7; TRBD1 agrees at 7 bases. The germline V gene encodes CDR1 KGHSH and CDR2 LQKENI. The CDR3 spans 14 residues. Losses at the gene ends were 2 bases for V and 8 bases for J; bases not matched to a gene: 9. The CDR3 spells CASSPDRVPVQQYF. For the CDR3, the DNA is TGTGCCAGCTCACCAGACAGGGTGCCGGTTCAGCAGTACTTC.

The chain recombines TRBV7-8 with TRBJ1-5, with TRBD1 matching over 7 bases. Germline V gives CDR1 SGHVS, CDR2 FQNEAQ. The CDR3 loop spans 18 amino acids. J lost 1 base, V lost 2 bases, and 11 bases had no gene match. The CDR3 DNA reads TGTGCCAGCAGCTTAACACCCAGAAACAGGGGAAGCAATCAGCCCCAGCATTTT. Residues: CASSLTPRNRGSNQPQHF.

In nucleotides, the CDR3 is TGTGCCACCAGCAACAGGGTAAAAGAGACCCAGTACTTC. Protein product: CATSNRVKETQYF. The V gene is TRBV15, the J gene TRBJ2-5; D possibly corresponds to TRBD1 (6 bases). Germline V gene sequence: CDR1 LNHNV, CDR2 YYDKDF (reference sequence). The CDR3 sequence is 13 residues long. The germline V and J ends were trimmed by 4 bases and 3 bases, with 9 bases remaining between them.

The rearrangement joins TRBV7-9 to TRBJ1-6; a weak D match, TRBD1 (6 bases). The germline V and J ends were trimmed by 1 base and 5 bases, with 12 bases remaining between them. The V gene's germline CDR1 is SEHNR and CDR2 FQNEAQ (reference sequence). This CDR3 comprises 16 residues. The CDR3: CASSLGPNRDNSPLHF. The CDR3, as DNA: TGTGCCAGCAGCTTAGGACCGAACAGGGATAATTCACCCCTCCACTTT.

The chain recombines TRBV29-1 with TRBJ2-2, with D unresolved. V was cut by 7 bases and J by 1 base, with 7 bases left in between. CDR3 length equals 12 residues. Germline assignment: CDR1 SQVTM and CDR2 ANQGSEA. CDR3 sequence reads: CSASENTGELFF. Written as DNA, the CDR3 is TGCAGCGCGTCAGAGAACACCGGGGAGCTGTTTTTT.

V usage is TRBV6-5 and J usage is TRBJ1-1; D is possibly TRBD1 (5 bases). The V end was cut by 2 bases, the J end by 1 base, with 5 bases between. The CDR3 runs to 13 residues. Germline V gene data show CDR1 as MNHEY and CDR2 as SVGAGI. This CDR3 reads CASSYTGNTEAFF. CDR3 bases: TGTGCCAGCAGTTACACAGGGAACACTGAAGCTTTCTTT.

The rearrangement joins TRBV18 to TRBJ2-5; possibly TRBD1 for D (5 bases). The J call is doubtful: the DNA matches TRBJ2-7 better. The CDR3 totals 15 residues. CDR1 and CDR2 from the germline V gene are KGHSH and LQKENI. For the CDR3, the DNA is TGTGCCAGCTCACCAGAATTTCAGGGTTGGTACGAGCAGTACTTC. It specifies CASSPEFQGWYEQYF.

V gene TRBV19 combines with J gene TRBJ1-1, with a possible D match to TRBD1 (6 bases). Germline lookup yields CDR1 LNHDA and CDR2 SQIVND (reference sequence). The CDR3 length is 13 residues. V was shortened by 5 bases and J by 5 bases, with 12 bases between the two germline ends. CDR3 sequence (DNA): TGTGCCAGTAGTCGTCCAGGGGTGACTGAAGCTTTCTTT. Its protein product is CASSRPGVTEAFF.

The gene calls are TRBV11-2 and TRBJ2-2; D is possibly TRBD2 (7 bases). Looked up from germline, CDR1 is SGHAT and CDR2 is FQNNGV. CDR3 length: 14 residues. V was clipped by 5 bases and J by 9 bases, with 16 bases between them. The CDR3: CASSPLGGGRELFF. The CDR3 DNA is TGTGCCAGCAGCCCCCTAGGGGGGGGCCGGGAGCTGTTTTTT.

The J gene is TRBJ1-5, the V gene TRBV27, with unresolved D. The CDR3 is 17 residues long. With 7 bases removed from V and 4 bases from J, the gap between germline ends came to 23 bases. Per the germline V gene, CDR1 is MNHEY and CDR2 is SMNVEV (reference sequence). CDR3 in DNA: TGTGCCAGCACCCCGGAGGATTCCAAAGAACCGAATCAGCCCCAGCATTTT. Its translation: CASTPEDSKEPNQPQHF.

The chain recombines TRBV5-4 with TRBJ1-4; D is unresolved. Looked up from germline, CDR1 is SGHNT and CDR2 is YYREEE (reference sequence). V lost 4 bases and J lost 0, with 10 bases in between. This CDR3 comprises 15 residues. CDR3 sequence reads: CASSRVGATNEKLFF. The CDR3 nucleotides read TGTGCCAGCAGCCGCGTAGGAGCAACTAATGAAAAACTGTTTTTT.

The chain has TRBV10-3 and TRBJ2-7; TRBD1 aligns across 10 bases. With V trimmed by 4 bases and J by 4 bases, 13 bases remained unmatched. The CDR3 contains 17 residues. Germline values: CDR1 ENHRY, CDR2 SYGVKD. CDR3 loop: CAISAHYDRGQPYEQYF. CDR3 coding DNA: TGTGCCATCAGTGCGCACTACGACAGGGGGCAACCGTACGAGCAGTACTTC.

This chain links TRBV7-9 with TRBJ2-3; 10 nucleotides agree with TRBD2. The CDR3 spans 17 residues. J lost 4 bases, V lost 5 bases, and 12 bases had no gene match. CDR1 SEHNR and CDR2 FQNEAQ come from the germline V gene (reference sequence). CDR3 protein: CASSASRTSGLSDTQYF. The DNA of the CDR3 is TGTGCCAGCAGCGCGTCAAGGACTAGCGGATTGTCAGATACGCAGTATTTT.

The chain uses TRBV6-4 and TRBJ2-6; tentatively, D is TRBD1 (5 bases). The V and J ends lost 0 bases and 2 bases respectively, with 5 bases between them. The CDR3 is 15 amino acids. The germline CDR1 and CDR2 sequences are MRHNA and SNTAGT. CDR3 DNA sequence: TGTGCCAGCAGTGACTCACAGGCTGGGGCCAACGTCCTGACTTTC. It encodes CASSDSQAGANVLTF.